Detailed here is one T cell receptor beta chain. Its antigen is not identified. The V and J ends lost 1 base and 7 bases respectively, with 8 bases between them. Germline V gene sequence: CDR1 SGHTA, CDR2 FQGNSA. The CDR3 contains 14 residues. Sequencing used immunoSEQ multiplex PCR; TCRdb keeps in-frame clones, though not all of them. Of roughly 150,000 clones in the sample, 80% to 90% were seen once. The data were obtained in a study of cytomegalovirus exposure and HLA in healthy donors. In the study overall: Later analysis reported that the roughly 130 validation repertoires shared the platform of the 500 to 850 first-cohort repertoires. Points from the study as a whole: The study put 150 or so TCR beta chains on its list as cytomegalovirus-associated. Across donors, most TCRs were seen rarely, yet some public ones were widespread.

The source is a woman aged 25 to 45 in good health and CMV-seronegative. The J gene is TRBJ1-6, the V gene TRBV7-2; tentatively, D is TRBD1 (5 bases). Input material: PBMCs. The CDR3 sequence is CASSLEAGNSPLHF. The DNA for the CDR3 is TGTGCCAGCAGCTTAGAGGCAGGGAATTCACCCCTCCACTTT.